This is a list of T cell receptor beta chains from one sample in a study of OX40 agonist ivuxolimab in advanced cancers. The data were produced by immunoSEQ multiplex PCR, yet TCRdb's version contains in-frame clones alone and is incomplete. Of around 110,000 clones in the sample, around 93% were seen once. The starting material was CD4+ or CD8+ T cells sorted from blood, obtained in a trial of the OX40 agonist ivuxolimab. Receptor source: an adult with an advanced solid tumor such as melanoma, head and neck, liver or kidney cancer. Each CDR3 is given with its conserved first and last residue. A D gene is named only where the DNA matches it firmly. Size tells how often a clone was seen (once, few, many) or the class of an expanded clone, and some rows leave it out.

clone size: -
CDR3 length: 12
J gene: TRBJ2-5
V gene: TRBV23-1
D gene: TRBD2
CDR3 protein: CASKGGTSEQYF
CDR3 DNA: TGCGCCAGCAAGGGGGGGACTAGTGAGCAGTACTTC

clone size: few
CDR3 length: 15
J gene: TRBJ2-6
V gene: TRBV14
D gene: -
CDR3 protein: CASSQLTGGANVLTF
CDR3 DNA: TGTGCCAGCAGCCAGCTAACGGGCGGGGCCAACGTCCTGACTTTC

clone size: -
CDR3 length: 14
J gene: TRBJ2-7
V gene: TRBV28
D gene: TRBD1
CDR3 protein: CASSPGQGFWEQYF
CDR3 DNA: TGTGCCAGCAGTCCGGGACAGGGGTTTTGGGAGCAGTACTTC

clone size: -
CDR3 length: 15
J gene: TRBJ1-1
V gene: TRBV27
D gene: -
CDR3 protein: CASSLGPGVGTEAFF
CDR3 DNA: TGTGCCAGCAGCTTAGGGCCAGGGGTAGGGACTGAAGCTTTCTTT

clone size: -
CDR3 length: 17
J gene: TRBJ2-6
V gene: TRBV28
D gene: -
CDR3 protein: CASNKLTAVSGANVLTF
CDR3 DNA: TGTGCCAGCAATAAATTGACGGCCGTCTCTGGGGCCAACGTCCTGACTTTC

clone size: -
CDR3 length: 13
J gene: TRBJ2-5
V gene: TRBV29-1
D gene: TRBD2
CDR3 protein: CSVGTSGSATQYF
CDR3 DNA: TGCAGCGTTGGGACTAGCGGGAGCGCGACCCAGTACTTC

clone size: -
CDR3 length: 17
J gene: TRBJ2-5
V gene: TRBV10-3
D gene: TRBD2
CDR3 protein: CAISDPGGTSGGETQYF
CDR3 DNA: TGTGCCATCAGTGACCCTGGAGGGACTAGCGGCGGCGAGACCCAGTACTTC

clone size: -
CDR3 length: 13
J gene: TRBJ1-6
V gene: TRBV4-2
D gene: -
CDR3 protein: CASSRGGNSPLHF
CDR3 DNA: TGTGCCAGCAGCCGGGGGGGCAATTCACCCCTCCACTTT

clone size: -
CDR3 length: 16
J gene: TRBJ2-1
V gene: TRBV27
D gene: TRBD2
CDR3 protein: CASSSTGGGSYNEQFF
CDR3 DNA: TGTGCCAGCAGTTCGACGGGGGGGGGCTCCTACAATGAGCAGTTCTTC

clone size: once
CDR3 length: 14
J gene: TRBJ1-5
V gene: TRBV19
D gene: -
CDR3 protein: CASSIDGGLGPQHF
CDR3 DNA: TGTGCCAGTAGTATAGATGGGGGGCTGGGGCCCCAGCATTTT

clone size: -
CDR3 length: 14
J gene: TRBJ2-7
V gene: TRBV7-8
D gene: TRBD1
CDR3 protein: CASTKNPQGFEQYF
CDR3 DNA: TGTGCCAGCACCAAAAACCCACAGGGGTTCGAGCAGTACTTC

clone size: -
CDR3 length: 16
J gene: TRBJ1-1
V gene: TRBV29-1
D gene: -
CDR3 protein: CSVDKVFGGRSTEAFF
CDR3 DNA: TGCAGCGTTGATAAGGTTTTTGGGGGGCGGTCCACTGAAGCTTTCTTT

clone size: -
CDR3 length: 15
J gene: TRBJ2-7
V gene: TRBV19
D gene: -
CDR3 protein: CASSMSAGSGNEQYF
CDR3 DNA: TGTGCCAGTAGTATGTCGGCAGGTAGTGGAAACGAGCAGTACTTC

clone size: -
CDR3 length: 13
J gene: TRBJ2-5
V gene: TRBV18
D gene: -
CDR3 protein: CASSPGLGETQYF
CDR3 DNA: TGTGCCAGCTCACCAGGGCTTGGGGAGACCCAGTACTTC

clone size: -
CDR3 length: 14
J gene: TRBJ2-7
V gene: TRBV28
D gene: TRBD1
CDR3 protein: CASRTTGTSYEQYF
CDR3 DNA: TGTGCCAGCAGAACGACAGGGACCTCCTACGAGCAGTACTTC

clone size: once
CDR3 length: 15
J gene: TRBJ2-3
V gene: TRBV7-2
D gene: TRBD2
CDR3 protein: CASSTKRDKPDTQYF
CDR3 DNA: TGTGCCAGCAGCACCAAGCGGGATAAGCCAGATACGCAGTATTTT

clone size: -
CDR3 length: 13
J gene: TRBJ1-2
V gene: TRBV2
D gene: -
CDR3 protein: CASIGESFNGYTF
CDR3 DNA: TGTGCCAGCATCGGGGAGAGTTTCAACGGCTACACCTTC

clone size: -
CDR3 length: 15
J gene: TRBJ1-5
V gene: TRBV2
D gene: -
CDR3 protein: CASSDITRDNQPQHF
CDR3 DNA: TGTGCCAGCAGTGACATCACAAGGGATAATCAGCCCCAGCATTTT

clone size: -
CDR3 length: 12
J gene: TRBJ1-2
V gene: TRBV2
D gene: -
CDR3 protein: CASSGRNYGYTF
CDR3 DNA: TGTGCCAGCAGTGGGAGGAACTATGGCTACACCTTC

clone size: -
CDR3 length: 13
J gene: TRBJ2-1
V gene: TRBV11-2
D gene: -
CDR3 protein: CASSLTDRYEQFF
CDR3 DNA: TGTGCCAGCAGCTTGACAGATCGTTACGAGCAGTTCTTC

clone size: -
CDR3 length: 14
J gene: TRBJ1-2
V gene: TRBV18
D gene: -
CDR3 protein: CASSPRVLNYGYTF
CDR3 DNA: TGTGCCAGCTCACCACGAGTGTTAAACTATGGCTACACCTTC

clone size: -
CDR3 length: 14
J gene: TRBJ2-3
V gene: TRBV5-6
D gene: -
CDR3 protein: CASSLVGNTDTQYF
CDR3 DNA: TGTGCCAGCAGCTTGGTGGGGAACACAGATACGCAGTATTTT

clone size: once
CDR3 length: 16
J gene: TRBJ1-3
V gene: TRBV19
D gene: TRBD1
CDR3 protein: CASSIIPTGTGNTIYF
CDR3 DNA: TGTGCCAGTAGTATAATTCCGACAGGGACAGGAAACACCATATATTTT

clone size: -
CDR3 length: 16
J gene: TRBJ1-5
V gene: TRBV5-6
D gene: -
CDR3 protein: CASSRRAGGSNQPQHF
CDR3 DNA: TGTGCCAGCAGTAGGCGGGCGGGAGGAAGCAATCAGCCCCAGCATTTT

clone size: -
CDR3 length: 18
J gene: TRBJ2-7
V gene: TRBV4-3
D gene: TRBD2
CDR3 protein: CASSQDAGAGGPIDEQYF
CDR3 DNA: TGCGCCAGCAGCCAGGACGCTGGCGCGGGAGGGCCTATCGACGAGCAGTACTTC

clone size: -
CDR3 length: 15
J gene: TRBJ1-1
V gene: TRBV5-4
D gene: -
CDR3 protein: CASSLGQGFNTEAFF
CDR3 DNA: TGTGCCAGCAGCTTAGGTCAGGGCTTTAACACTGAAGCTTTCTTT

clone size: -
CDR3 length: 16
J gene: TRBJ1-2
V gene: TRBV2
D gene: TRBD1
CDR3 protein: CASTSLMGTGKYGYTF
CDR3 DNA: TGTGCCAGCACCTCTTTAATGGGGACAGGGAAATATGGCTACACCTTC

clone size: -
CDR3 length: 14
J gene: TRBJ2-3
V gene: TRBV5-6
D gene: -
CDR3 protein: CASSLWALTDTQYF
CDR3 DNA: TGTGCCAGCAGCTTGTGGGCCCTGACAGATACGCAGTATTTT

clone size: -
CDR3 length: 14
J gene: TRBJ1-1
V gene: TRBV28
D gene: -
CDR3 protein: CASRQGGKGRGAFF
CDR3 DNA: TGTGCCAGCAGGCAGGGCGGGAAGGGGAGAGGAGCTTTCTTT

clone size: once
CDR3 length: 16
J gene: TRBJ2-3
V gene: TRBV7-3
D gene: TRBD2
CDR3 protein: CASSLGPAGLTDTQYF
CDR3 DNA: TGTGCCAGCAGTTTAGGGCCAGCGGGACTGACAGATACGCAGTATTTT

clone size: -
CDR3 length: 13
J gene: TRBJ1-1
V gene: TRBV5-1
D gene: -
CDR3 protein: CASTSGGAKEAFF
CDR3 DNA: TGCGCCAGCACCTCTGGGGGGGCTAAAGAAGCTTTCTTT

clone size: -
CDR3 length: 15
J gene: TRBJ2-3
V gene: TRBV5-1
D gene: TRBD1
CDR3 protein: CASSSGTGGTDTQYF
CDR3 DNA: TGCGCCAGCAGCTCCGGGACAGGGGGGACCGATACGCAGTATTTT

clone size: -
CDR3 length: 16
J gene: TRBJ2-5
V gene: TRBV5-6
D gene: TRBD2
CDR3 protein: CASSTLAAGVGETQYF
CDR3 DNA: TGTGCCAGCAGCACCCTGGCAGCGGGAGTAGGAGAGACCCAGTACTTC

clone size: once
CDR3 length: 15
J gene: TRBJ1-2
V gene: TRBV6-6
D gene: -
CDR3 protein: CASSLTGLLNYGYTF
CDR3 DNA: TGTGCCAGCAGTCTAACGGGACTCCTGAACTATGGCTACACCTTC

clone size: -
CDR3 length: 14
J gene: TRBJ2-7
V gene: TRBV30
D gene: -
CDR3 protein: CAWSPGGSSYEQYF
CDR3 DNA: TGTGCCTGGAGTCCCGGTGGCAGCTCCTACGAGCAGTACTTC

clone size: once
CDR3 length: 14
J gene: TRBJ1-2
V gene: TRBV14
D gene: TRBD1
CDR3 protein: CASSQSGGDYGYTF
CDR3 DNA: TGTGCCAGCAGCCAATCAGGGGGGGACTATGGCTACACCTTC

clone size: -
CDR3 length: 15
J gene: TRBJ1-2
V gene: TRBV6-5
D gene: -
CDR3 protein: CASSREGRGGYGYTF
CDR3 DNA: TGTGCCAGCAGTCGAGAGGGCAGGGGAGGCTATGGCTACACCTTC

clone size: -
CDR3 length: 15
J gene: TRBJ2-1
V gene: TRBV7-3
D gene: TRBD2
CDR3 protein: CASSLGLAGGDEQFF
CDR3 DNA: TGTGCCAGCAGCCTGGGACTAGCGGGAGGGGATGAGCAGTTCTTC

clone size: -
CDR3 length: 15
J gene: TRBJ1-4
V gene: TRBV19
D gene: -
CDR3 protein: CASSSPGSLSEKLFF
CDR3 DNA: TGTGCCAGTAGTAGTCCAGGGTCCCTTTCCGAAAAACTGTTTTTT

clone size: -
CDR3 length: 15
J gene: TRBJ2-7
V gene: TRBV7-2
D gene: TRBD2
CDR3 protein: CASSPGTSGTYEQYF
CDR3 DNA: TGTGCCAGCAGCCCGGGGACTAGCGGAACCTACGAGCAGTACTTC

clone size: -
CDR3 length: 18
J gene: TRBJ1-1
V gene: TRBV11-2
D gene: -
CDR3 protein: CASSLGKVLGSPNTEAFF
CDR3 DNA: TGTGCCAGCAGCTTAGGGAAGGTTTTGGGGTCTCCGAACACTGAAGCTTTCTTT

clone size: -
CDR3 length: 13
J gene: TRBJ1-2
V gene: TRBV4-1
D gene: -
CDR3 protein: CASSRSEEVGYTF
CDR3 DNA: TGCGCCAGCAGCCGGTCCGAGGAGGTGGGCTACACCTTC

clone size: -
CDR3 length: 15
J gene: TRBJ2-7
V gene: TRBV9
D gene: -
CDR3 protein: CASSVDLGMAYEQYF
CDR3 DNA: TGTGCCAGCAGCGTAGATCTAGGGATGGCCTACGAGCAGTACTTC

clone size: -
CDR3 length: 16
J gene: TRBJ1-3
V gene: TRBV7-7
D gene: -
CDR3 protein: CASSPRTASSGNTIYF
CDR3 DNA: TGTGCCAGCAGCCCACGGACAGCTAGCTCTGGAAACACCATATATTTT

clone size: -
CDR3 length: 14
J gene: TRBJ2-1
V gene: TRBV19
D gene: TRBD1
CDR3 protein: CASSYRGSYNEQFF
CDR3 DNA: TGTGCCAGTTCATACAGGGGATCCTACAATGAGCAGTTCTTC

clone size: -
CDR3 length: 14
J gene: TRBJ2-5
V gene: TRBV5-1
D gene: -
CDR3 protein: CASSLDWGLETQYF
CDR3 DNA: TGCGCCAGCAGCTTGGATTGGGGGCTAGAGACCCAGTACTTC

clone size: -
CDR3 length: 14
J gene: TRBJ2-1
V gene: TRBV16
D gene: TRBD1
CDR3 protein: CASSVRQGAYEQFF
CDR3 DNA: TGTGCCAGCAGCGTCCGACAGGGGGCGTATGAGCAGTTCTTC

clone size: -
CDR3 length: 13
J gene: TRBJ1-1
V gene: TRBV7-9
D gene: -
CDR3 protein: CASSLVIQAEAFF
CDR3 DNA: TGTGCCAGCAGCTTAGTCATACAGGCTGAAGCTTTCTTT

clone size: -
CDR3 length: 11
J gene: TRBJ2-1
V gene: TRBV13
D gene: -
CDR3 protein: CASSSFNEQFF
CDR3 DNA: TGTGCCAGCAGCTCGTTCAATGAGCAGTTCTTC

clone size: once
CDR3 length: 16
J gene: TRBJ2-5
V gene: TRBV5-1
D gene: TRBD2
CDR3 protein: CASSLTSGVGQETQYF
CDR3 DNA: TGCGCCAGCAGTCTGACTAGCGGGGTAGGGCAAGAGACCCAGTACTTC

clone size: -
CDR3 length: 15
J gene: TRBJ1-4
V gene: TRBV28
D gene: TRBD1
CDR3 protein: CASSLGTGGNEKLFF
CDR3 DNA: TGTGCCAGCAGTCTGGGGACAGGGGGAAATGAAAAACTGTTTTTT

clone size: -
CDR3 length: 14
J gene: TRBJ2-2
V gene: TRBV6-5
D gene: TRBD1
CDR3 protein: CASSRQGSTGELFF
CDR3 DNA: TGTGCCAGCAGCCGACAGGGATCAACCGGGGAGCTGTTTTTT

clone size: -
CDR3 length: 14
J gene: TRBJ1-6
V gene: TRBV6-1
D gene: -
CDR3 protein: CASWRGGPNSPLHF
CDR3 DNA: TGTGCCAGCTGGAGGGGGGGCCCTAATTCACCCCTCCACTTT

clone size: -
CDR3 length: 15
J gene: TRBJ1-3
V gene: TRBV28
D gene: -
CDR3 protein: CASSAARFSGNTIYF
CDR3 DNA: TGTGCCAGCAGTGCTGCTCGTTTCTCTGGAAACACCATATATTTT

clone size: -
CDR3 length: 14
J gene: TRBJ2-7
V gene: TRBV7-3
D gene: -
CDR3 protein: CASSQQGGLDEQYF
CDR3 DNA: TGTGCCAGCAGCCAACAGGGAGGGCTTGACGAGCAGTACTTC

clone size: -
CDR3 length: 11
J gene: TRBJ1-2
V gene: TRBV5-1
D gene: -
CDR3 protein: CASSGDEGYTF
CDR3 DNA: TGCGCCAGCAGCGGGGATGAAGGCTACACCTTC

clone size: -
CDR3 length: 17
J gene: TRBJ1-1
V gene: TRBV18
D gene: -
CDR3 protein: CASSPEPTGGSNTEAFF
CDR3 DNA: TGTGCCAGCTCACCAGAACCGACAGGCGGATCAAACACTGAAGCTTTCTTT

clone size: -
CDR3 length: 14
J gene: TRBJ1-1
V gene: TRBV11-2
D gene: TRBD1
CDR3 protein: CASSLVTGTRRAFF
CDR3 DNA: TGTGCCAGCAGCTTAGTGACAGGGACGAGAAGAGCTTTCTTT

clone size: -
CDR3 length: 17
J gene: TRBJ2-2
V gene: TRBV5-1
D gene: TRBD2
CDR3 protein: CASSLAGTSGPTGELFF
CDR3 DNA: TGCGCCAGCAGCTTGGCCGGGACTAGCGGGCCCACCGGGGAGCTGTTTTTT

clone size: -
CDR3 length: 13
J gene: TRBJ2-5
V gene: TRBV14
D gene: -
CDR3 protein: CASSQAGFETQYF
CDR3 DNA: TGTGCCAGCAGCCAAGCTGGGTTCGAGACCCAGTACTTC